This T cell receptor (beta chain) was captured in a study of Ad26.COV2.S vaccination and SARS-CoV-2 variants. Study at large: A participant enrolled in the COV1001 Ad26.COV2.S trial arm provided the sample.

On this clone: Its target is unknown.

General study points: Non-spike TCR breadth was similar in vaccine and placebo recipients.

Treatment defined: around 19 received Ad26.COV2.S at low or high dose, single or two shots; about 5 received placebo; per-sample allocation not given. The investigators took samples on day 63 after the first vaccine or placebo injection. Based in Boston, the donor was an adult of 18-55 years. With V trimmed by 5 bases and J by 5 bases, 8 bases remained unmatched. In germline, CDR1 is MNHEY, CDR2 SVGAGI. The CDR3 contains 14 residues. Assay: immunoSEQ multiplex PCR; the TCRdb copy retains only in-frame clones and omits some. This table holds 300,000 to 400,000 clones, 85% found once. Sequenced material: peripheral blood, taken in a trial of Ad26.COV2.S vaccine versus placebo. The chain has TRBV6-5 and TRBJ2-5; TRBD2 matches 7 bases. The TCR sequence derives from a person between 18 and 65 years old who received the Ad26.COV2.S COVID-19 vaccine or a placebo. The CDR3 DNA reads as TGTGCCAGCAGTAGCCGGACTAGGTGGGAGACCCAGTACTTC. Residues: CASSSRTRWETQYF.